The following is a TCR beta chain sequence with its context. Original processing methods: Estimation of nucleated cell counts was performed using reference gene primer amplification. TCRdb's table, derived via immunoSEQ multiplex PCR, lists solely in-frame clones and lacks some. V and J calls and clone size are given by that table; D and trimming were obtained from the DNA. The sample includes around 99,000 clones, 70% to 90% of them seen just once. This entry is derived from a study of blood T cell repertoires in COVID-19. The sequence was obtained from an older woman with acute or convalescent COVID-19. The sample was peripheral blood.

As DNA, the CDR3 is TGTGCCAGCTCATGGGGACAGGCAGCCGGGGAGCTGTTTTTT. As protein: CASSWGQAAGELFF. The chain employs TRBV18 and TRBJ2-2, with 8 bases identical to TRBD1. The germline V gene encodes CDR1 KGHSH and CDR2 LQKENI. The junction had 5 bases not matched to a gene; V was cut back by 5 bases and J by 6 bases. CDR3 length equals 14 residues.